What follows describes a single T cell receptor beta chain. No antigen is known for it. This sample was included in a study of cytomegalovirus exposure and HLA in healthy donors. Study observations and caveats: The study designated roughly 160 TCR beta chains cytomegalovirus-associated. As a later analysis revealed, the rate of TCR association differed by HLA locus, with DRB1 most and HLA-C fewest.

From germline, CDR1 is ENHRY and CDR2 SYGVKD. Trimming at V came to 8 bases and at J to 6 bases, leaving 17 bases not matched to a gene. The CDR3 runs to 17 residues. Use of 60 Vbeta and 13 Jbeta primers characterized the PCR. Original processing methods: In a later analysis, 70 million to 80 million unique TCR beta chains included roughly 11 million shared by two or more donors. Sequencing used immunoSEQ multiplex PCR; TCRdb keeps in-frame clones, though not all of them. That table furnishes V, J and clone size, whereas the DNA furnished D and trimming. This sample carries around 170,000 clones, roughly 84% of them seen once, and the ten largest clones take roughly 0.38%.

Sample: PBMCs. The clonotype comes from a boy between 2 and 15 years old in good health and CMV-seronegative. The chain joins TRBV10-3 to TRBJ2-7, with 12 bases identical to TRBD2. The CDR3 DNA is TGTGCCATCGGGGGTGAGCTAGCGGGAGGGCCAGAGGGCGAGCAGTACTTC. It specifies CAIGGELAGGPEGEQYF.